The 17 T cell receptor beta chains reported below all come from one sample, sequenced in a study of CD8 T cells in ankylosing spondylitis. TCRdb re-called the 5' RACE reads through MiXCR, storing one row per CDR3 protein. The sample holds 50,000 to 70,000 distinct CDR3 sequences; under 7.5% are singletons and the top ten take around 4.5%. The sample taken for sequencing was synovial fluid, either unsorted or a sorted T cell fraction (not recorded which). These TCRs come from a male donor with ankylosing spondylitis.

Many counts were recorded for this clonotype. The chain carries TRBV10-3 and TRBJ2-1; D is possibly TRBD1 or TRBD2 (5 bases each). With 0 bases removed from V and 4 bases from J, the gap between germline ends came to 10 bases. Germline values: CDR1 ENHRY, CDR2 SYGVKD. The CDR3 runs 15 residues. The CDR3 spells CAISESRESYNEQFF. CDR3 in DNA: TGTGCCATCAGTGAGTCCAGGGAGTCTTACAATGAGCAGTTCTTC.

This clonotype was seen repeatedly, ten times or more. V and J are TRBV28 and TRBJ2-7; 7 bases are a match to TRBD2. V lost 7 bases and J lost 3; bases outside the gene matches: 6. CDR3 length: 13 residues. Germline values: CDR1 MDHEN, CDR2 SYDVKM. The CDR3 protein is CASTRAGDYEQYF. The CDR3 nucleotides read TGTGCCAGCACTAGGGCGGGGGACTACGAGCAGTACTTC.

This clonotype was recorded many times. The V gene is TRBV7-9, the J gene TRBJ2-2; D gene uncertain. The CDR3 runs to 16 residues. V gave up 2 bases and J gave up 6 bases, with 16 bases separating them. The germline V gene has CDR1 SEHNR and CDR2 FQNEAQ (reference sequence). The CDR3 sequence: CASSLSRSGLAGELFF. CDR3 coding DNA: TGTGCCAGCAGCTTATCTCGCTCTGGTTTGGCCGGGGAGCTGTTTTTT.

This clonotype was recorded at least ten times. This chain links TRBV7-6 with TRBJ2-1; 7 positions agree with TRBD2. The germline V gene encodes CDR1 SGHVS and CDR2 FNYEAQ. This CDR3 has 15 amino acids. With V trimmed by 5 bases and J by 7 bases, 11 bases remained unmatched. The CDR3 region is CASSPRRERSNEQFF. DNA for the CDR3: TGTGCCAGCAGCCCACGGCGGGAGAGGAGTAATGAGCAGTTCTTC.

This clonotype was seen many times. CDR3 protein: CASSLVPRYEQFF. CDR3 DNA sequence: TGTGCCAGCAGCTTAGTCCCGAGGTATGAGCAGTTCTTC. The chain couples TRBV11-3 to TRBJ2-1; D uncertain. The CDR3 has 13 residues. Germline CDR1 SGHNT, CDR2 YENEEA. Between the trimmed V and J ends, which lost 1 base and 8 bases, there was a span of 9 bases.

This clonotype was counted ten times or more. The DNA for the CDR3 is TGTGCCAGCAGCTTAGACCGCGTCGCCGGGGAGCTGTTTTTT. It is translated as CASSLDRVAGELFF. The chain uses TRBV7-2 and TRBJ2-2, with D unresolved. Germline CDR1 SGHTA, CDR2 FQGNSA. The CDR3 contains 14 residues. V lost 1 base, J lost 6 bases, and 9 bases lay in between.

This clonotype was recorded at least ten times. This sequence joins TRBV28 and TRBJ2-3; D unclear. This CDR3 region has 14 residues. CDR1 is MDHEN and CDR2 is SYDVKM in the germline V gene. V was clipped by 4 bases and J by 4 bases, with 12 bases between them. The CDR3 loop is CASSSAVAPDTQYF. The CDR3 coding sequence is TGTGCCAGCAGTTCCGCGGTTGCGCCAGATACGCAGTATTTT.

This clonotype has a count of ten or more. The DNA for the CDR3 is TGTGCCTGGAGTCGCGGGGTCAATGAGCAGTTCTTC. Amino acids: CAWSRGVNEQFF. The J gene is TRBJ2-1, the V gene TRBV30; D perhaps matches TRBD2 (6 bases). Trimming removed 2 bases from V and 6 bases from J, with 8 bases in between. Germline CDR1 reads GTSNPN; CDR2 reads SVGIG (reference sequence). This CDR3 has 12 amino acids.

The sample holds a few counts of this clonotype. This chain uses TRBV7-6 with TRBJ2-7; 7 bases align to TRBD2. Germline-derived CDR1 and CDR2 are SGHVS and FNYEAQ. The CDR3 is made up of 16 amino acids. Germline trimming cut 5 bases from V and 4 bases from J; bases unmatched to any gene: 14. CDR3 nucleotides: TGTGCCAGCAGCCGCCCCCAGGGCGGGAGTGAATACGAGCAGTACTTC. Residues: CASSRPQGGSEYEQYF.

This clonotype was detected ten times or more. The V gene is TRBV2, the J gene TRBJ2-1; 15 positions agree with TRBD2. The CDR3 totals 14 residues. CDR1 is SNHLY and CDR2 is FYNNEI in the germline V gene. V lost 6 bases, J lost 10 bases, and 4 bases stayed unmatched. The CDR3 sequence: CASRGGLAGGEQFF. As DNA, the CDR3 is TGTGCCAGCAGAGGGGGACTAGCGGGAGGAGAGCAGTTCTTC. The variable domain in full, completed from reference TRBV2 and TRBJ2-1, reads EPEVTQTPSHQVTQMGQEVILRCVPISNHLYFYWYRQILGQKVEFLVSFYNNEISEKSEIFDDQFSVERPDGSNFTLKIRSTKLEDSAMYFCASRGGLAGGEQFFGPGTRLTVL.

This clonotype was detected ten times or more. The chain has TRBV28 and TRBJ2-1; D may be TRBD2 (6 bases). The CDR3 runs 15 residues. The V end lost 1 base, the J end lost 4 bases, and 11 bases lay between the germline ends. Germline CDR1 MDHEN, CDR2 SYDVKM. CDR3 DNA sequence: TGTGCCAGCAGTTTATCCGGCGGGACTTACAATGAGCAGTTCTTC. Translating it yields CASSLSGGTYNEQFF.

This clonotype was counted at least ten times. The chain recombines TRBV20-1 with TRBJ2-3, with 12 bases that match TRBD2. Germline CDR1 is DFQATT and CDR2 is SNEGSKA (reference sequence). The ends lost 6 bases at V and 8 bases at J; junction bases unmatched: 6. The CDR3 consists of 13 residues. In nucleotides, the CDR3 is TGCAGTGCATCGGGACTAGCGGGCGGTACGCAGTATTTT. It yields the protein CSASGLAGGTQYF.

The table lists this clonotype with many counts. CDR3 DNA: TGCAGCGTTGAGGGTAGCCTTCCCGGGGAGCTGTTTTTT. This sequence encodes CSVEGSLPGELFF. The V gene is TRBV29-1, the J gene TRBJ2-2; D unclear. V was clipped by 3 bases and J by 6 bases, with 11 bases between them. The CDR3 spans 13 residues. Germline loops: CDR1 SQVTM, CDR2 ANQGSEA.

Sample share makes this clonotype medium-sized. This sequence joins TRBV11-2 and TRBJ2-7, with no clear D. The ends were cut back, 2 bases at V and 3 bases at J, with 14 bases in the middle. Germline V CDR1 and CDR2: SGHAT, FQNNGV. This CDR3 has 15 residues. The CDR3 bases are TGTGCCAGCAGCTTAAGCGCAGACTCATACTACGAGCAGTACTTC. Its protein is CASSLSADSYYEQYF.

This clonotype has a count of ten or more. V is TRBV6-1 and J is TRBJ1-6, with D possibly matching TRBD1 (5 bases). The length of the CDR3 is 14 residues. The V end lost 6 bases, the J end lost 6 bases, and 12 bases lay between the germline ends. Germline-derived CDR1 and CDR2 are MNHNS and SASEGT. The CDR3 protein is CASSKGVGNSPLHF. DNA for the CDR3: TGTGCCAGCAGCAAAGGGGTTGGTAATTCACCCCTCCACTTT.

This clonotype was seen repeatedly, ten times or more. The chain uses TRBV28 and TRBJ2-2, with 10 nucleotides matching TRBD2. Germline values: CDR1 MDHEN, CDR2 SYDVKM. The V gene end was trimmed by 3 bases and the J gene end by 4 bases; junction bases not matched to a gene: 5. The CDR3 is made up of 16 amino acids. The CDR3: CASSFQREGATGELFF. As DNA, the CDR3 is TGTGCCAGCAGTTTTCAGCGGGAGGGGGCCACCGGGGAGCTGTTTTTT.

In this sample, this clonotype turned up many times. The V gene is TRBV27, the J gene TRBJ1-2; D remains unclear. The V gene lost 0 bases and the J gene lost 4 bases, with 6 bases spanning the gap. Germline V lookup: CDR1 MNHEY, CDR2 SMNVEV (reference sequence). This CDR3 spans 13 amino acids. Here the CDR3 reads CASSLSTRYGYTF. CDR3 nucleotide sequence: TGTGCCAGCAGTTTATCGACACGCTATGGCTACACCTTC.